This T cell receptor (beta chain) was recovered during a study of response to subunit inactivated influenza vaccine. Study-wide results and caveats: The authors offered the suggestion that each seasonal influenza vaccination recruits few new T cells.

This clonotype was seen more than once but under ten times. Its antigen is not known. Losses at the gene ends were 0 bases for V and 5 bases for J; bases not matched to a gene: 6. This CDR3 comprises 15 residues. Germline V gene lookup returns CDR1 SEHNR and CDR2 FQNEAQ (reference sequence). TCRdb re-called the RT-PCR reads through MiXCR, storing one row per CDR3 protein. Seen here are more than 450,000 distinct CDR3 sequences, approximately 7.6% observed once, and the top ten hold 10% to 15%. The chain employs TRBV7-9 and TRBJ2-7, with 8 bases aligning to TRBD2. The origin of this receptor is a man between 50 and 70 years old who received an inactivated influenza vaccine. Sequencing used PBMCs from blood, obtained roughly 24 months after vaccination. The CDR3 loop is CASSLARGAVHEQYF. As DNA, the CDR3 is TGTGCCAGCAGCTTAGCGCGGGGGGCGGTCCACGAGCAGTACTTC.